This T cell receptor beta chain appears in the sequencing data of a study of vaccination and CD4 T cells after COVID-19. Study in general: Post-COVID draws followed diagnosis by a median around 92 days (range 35 to 161). Findings and caveats of the study: Only after vaccination were a median approximately 86% of convalescents' reactive clones seen.

This clonotype was detected only a few times. Its cognate antigen is unknown. Indicated treatment: roughly 10-day PBMC culture with coronavirus spike peptide pools or control peptides (ViraFEST assay). Per well, 2 million or so PBMCs were cultured in the presence of approximately 9 IU/ml IL-2 and 8 to 10 ug/ml peptide pools. CD4+ T cells that had been cultured provided DNA sequenced with the Oncomine TCR Beta short-read assay. MiXCR was run by TCRdb on the PCR reads, yielding one entry per CDR3 protein. The table includes roughly 3,900 distinct CDR3 sequences, approximately 71% detected once. The trim removed 0 bases at V and 8 bases at J, leaving 10 bases unmatched. CDR1 and CDR2 (germline): MNHEY, SMNVEV (reference sequence). The CDR3 totals 16 residues.

The TCR was taken from a human donor who had recovered from COVID-19. Source material: CD4+ T cells from blood, cultured in vitro. The rearrangement uses TRBV27 and TRBJ1-2, with 9 bases lining up with TRBD1. CDR3 bases: TGTGCCAGCAGTTTATCCCACACCCCGGACAGGGGAGGCTACACCTTC. Protein: CASSLSHTPDRGGYTF.